The clone carrying this T cell receptor (beta chain) was seen many times. Its antigen is unknown. The data are from a study of regulatory T cells in long-lasting Graves disease. Whole-study context: Antithyroid drugs had been given to newly diagnosed Graves' patients for under 3 months.

J gave up 4 bases and V 5 bases, and 10 bases lay outside the gene matches. CDR3 length equals 18 residues. In germline, CDR1 is LNHDA, CDR2 SQIVND (reference sequence). Time point in this sample: newly diagnosed GD, antithyroid drugs for less than 3 months. Construction of the TCR library relied on RNA isolated from PBMCs. In each case, Graves' disease was diagnosed per American Thyroid Association guidelines. Libraries of TCR beta came from iRepertoire HTBI primers plus Arm-PCR of CDR3 regions. MiXCR, run by TCRdb on the multiplex PCR reads, gives a single entry per CDR3 protein. This sample carries 320,000 or so distinct CDR3 sequences, 15% to 20% of them seen once, and the ten largest clones take more than 30%. Whole-study findings and limits: The number of shared public clonotypes was higher in persistent patients (about 2,700) than new patients (roughly 970). TCR diversity was lower in persistent Graves' patients (versus newly diagnosed ones).

The clonotype originates from a female donor with Graves disease. The J gene is TRBJ2-2, the V gene TRBV19; 13 bases align to TRBD2. The sequencing used peripheral blood mononuclear cells (PBMCs), collected at new diagnosis, from a patient treated with antithyroid drugs. CDR3 DNA: TGTGCCAGTAGTCTTAGGACTAGCGGGAGCTTGGGCACCGGGGAGCTGTTTTTT. This encodes CASSLRTSGSLGTGELFF.